These T cell receptor beta chains were read from a single sample in a study of PD-L1 blockade in urothelial cancer. Clones were sequenced by immunoSEQ multiplex PCR, and TCRdb holds only the in-frame ones, with some missing. The data contain 100,000 to 150,000 clones, roughly 84% of them singletons. Sequencing used PBMCs, obtained around atezolizumab (anti-PD-L1) treatment. The receptors were sampled from a man in his forties or fifties with urothelial cancer. Each CDR3 is given with its conserved first and last residue. The D gene is left open where the match is weak. The size entry is marked missing in some rows and otherwise reads once, few, many or a size class.

d_call	v_call	j_call	clone_size	cdr3_aa	cdr3_nt
NA	TRBV5-4	TRBJ1-1	NA	CASSLSVNTEAFF	TGTGCCAGCAGCTTATCTGTAAACACTGAAGCTTTCTTT
NA	TRBV6-1	TRBJ1-1	once	CASRPLQGDTEAFF	TGTGCCAGCAGGCCTCTCCAAGGGGACACTGAAGCTTTCTTT
NA	TRBV29-1	TRBJ2-7	NA	CSVGLRDRTYEQYF	TGCAGCGTTGGCCTCAGGGATCGTACCTACGAGCAGTACTTC
NA	TRBV15	TRBJ2-5	NA	CATSTPRSRQKETQYF	TGTGCCACCAGCACTCCCAGGAGCCGACAGAAAGAGACCCAGTACTTC
TRBD2	TRBV6-5	TRBJ2-3	NA	CASRPSGRPTDTQYF	TGTGCCAGCAGGCCTAGCGGGAGACCCACAGATACGCAGTATTTT
TRBD2	TRBV7-2	TRBJ2-7	few	CASSHSGRLYEQYF	TGTGCCAGCAGCCATAGCGGGAGACTGTACGAGCAGTACTTC
NA	TRBV5-1	TRBJ1-1	NA	CASSLVGGRNTEAFF	TGCGCCAGCAGCTTGGTAGGAGGGAGGAACACTGAAGCTTTCTTT
TRBD2	TRBV7-9	TRBJ2-2	NA	CASQRGLAEVANTGELFF	TGTGCCAGCCAGCGGGGACTAGCGGAGGTCGCGAACACCGGGGAGCTGTTTTTT
NA	TRBV19	TRBJ1-1	NA	CASSIGNRAGFF	TGTGCCAGTAGTATAGGAAACAGGGCAGGTTTCTTT
TRBD1	TRBV7-8	TRBJ1-1	NA	CASSLFQTGGMVKTEAFF	TGTGCCAGCAGCTTATTTCAGACAGGGGGTATGGTGAAGACTGAAGCTTTCTTT
TRBD1	TRBV27	TRBJ1-6	NA	CASSLSTGGAGSPLHF	TGTGCCAGCAGTTTATCCACAGGGGGCGCGGGGTCACCCCTCCACTTT
TRBD1	TRBV28	TRBJ1-5	NA	CASRAGQGGQPQHF	TGTGCCAGCAGGGCGGGACAGGGTGGTCAGCCCCAGCATTTT
NA	TRBV18	TRBJ2-5	NA	CASSPERGTQYF	TGTGCCAGCTCACCAGAGCGTGGGACCCAGTACTTC
NA	TRBV2	TRBJ1-3	NA	CASSVRSSGDTIYF	TGTGCCAGCAGCGTTCGGAGCTCTGGAGACACCATATATTTT
NA	TRBV9	TRBJ1-4	NA	CASIRTDDNEKLFF	TGTGCCAGCATCCGGACAGATGATAATGAAAAACTGTTTTTT
NA	TRBV2	TRBJ2-3	NA	CAGVTSTDTQYF	TGTGCCGGAGTGACTAGCACAGATACGCAGTATTTT
TRBD2	TRBV11-3	TRBJ2-7	NA	CASSRGLPSGLIYEQYF	TGTGCCAGCAGCCGCGGCCTGCCTAGCGGATTAATCTACGAGCAGTACTTC
NA	TRBV7-9	TRBJ2-4	NA	CASSPRQLAKNIQYF	TGTGCCAGCAGCCCCAGACAGTTAGCCAAAAACATTCAGTACTTC
NA	TRBV5-1	TRBJ1-1	NA	CASSLLAGAMNTEAFF	TGCGCCAGCAGCTTGTTGGCAGGGGCCATGAACACTGAAGCTTTCTTT
NA	TRBV13	TRBJ1-5	NA	CASSLGSLGNQPQHF	TGTGCCAGCAGCTTAGGCAGTTTGGGCAATCAGCCCCAGCATTTT
NA	TRBV7-9	TRBJ2-2	NA	CASSNAGLLNTGELFF	TGTGCCAGCAGCAATGCGGGACTCCTAAACACCGGGGAGCTGTTTTTT
NA	TRBV6-1	TRBJ2-7	NA	CATDSDPYEQYF	TGTGCCACCGACAGTGACCCCTACGAGCAGTACTTC
NA	TRBV2	TRBJ2-5	NA	CASTSYRYKFETQYF	TGTGCCAGCACATCCTATCGGTATAAATTCGAGACCCAGTACTTC
NA	TRBV2	TRBJ2-7	NA	CASSTQGISYEQYF	TGTGCCAGCAGTACCCAGGGGATCTCCTACGAGCAGTACTTC
TRBD2	TRBV4-1	TRBJ2-7	NA	CASSQLGLAASYEQYF	TGCGCCAGCAGCCAATTGGGACTAGCGGCTTCCTACGAGCAGTACTTC
NA	TRBV4-2	TRBJ2-7	NA	CASSQGGRGGSYEQYF	TGTGCCAGCAGCCAAGGGGGAAGGGGGGGATCTTACGAGCAGTACTTC
NA	TRBV6-6	TRBJ2-3	NA	CASSLQVGSTDTQYF	TGTGCCAGCAGCCTTCAGGTCGGTAGCACAGATACGCAGTATTTT
TRBD1	TRBV30	TRBJ2-7	NA	CAWNPGTGGAQYF	TGTGCCTGGAACCCCGGGACAGGGGGTGCGCAGTACTTC
NA	TRBV18	TRBJ2-7	NA	CASSPYGPEQYF	TGTGCCAGCTCACCATATGGGCCCGAGCAGTACTTC
TRBD1	TRBV28	TRBJ1-6	once	CASSFPGQGASPLHF	TGTGCCAGCAGCTTTCCGGGACAGGGAGCTTCACCCCTCCACTTT
NA	TRBV19	TRBJ2-7	NA	CASSQQATYEQYF	TGTGCCAGTAGCCAACAGGCCACCTACGAGCAGTACTTC
TRBD1	TRBV6-1	TRBJ2-1	NA	CASRQGAGDEQFF	TGTGCCAGCAGGCAGGGGGCAGGCGATGAGCAGTTCTTC
NA	TRBV9	TRBJ2-3	NA	CASSVDSFTDTQYF	TGTGCCAGCAGCGTAGACAGCTTCACAGATACGCAGTATTTT
TRBD2	TRBV7-2	TRBJ2-7	NA	CASSSLAGGAYEQYF	TGTGCCAGCAGCTCTTTGGCGGGAGGAGCTTACGAGCAGTACTTC
NA	TRBV7-2	TRBJ2-5	NA	CASSLNRGLGKETQYF	TGTGCCAGCAGCTTAAATAGGGGATTAGGAAAAGAGACCCAGTACTTC
TRBD1	TRBV7-8	TRBJ2-7	NA	CASSFGTGETYEQYF	TGTGCCAGCAGCTTTGGGACAGGGGAGACCTACGAGCAGTACTTC
NA	TRBV5-4	TRBJ2-5	NA	CASSLYIQETQYF	TGTGCCAGCAGCTTGTACATACAAGAGACCCAGTACTTC
NA	TRBV9	TRBJ2-5	NA	CASSEGDEGETQYF	TGTGCCAGCAGCGAGGGGGATGAGGGAGAGACCCAGTACTTC
NA	TRBV19	TRBJ1-5	NA	CASNLYGTISNQPQHF	TGTGCCAGTAACTTATACGGGACAATTAGCAATCAGCCCCAGCATTTT
NA	TRBV5-1	TRBJ2-1	NA	CASSPGINSVNEQFF	TGCGCCAGCAGCCCCGGGATCAACTCTGTCAATGAGCAGTTCTTC
NA	TRBV6-6	TRBJ2-7	NA	CASSPDRGEQYF	TGTGCCAGCAGTCCGGACCGCGGGGAGCAGTACTTC
TRBD2	TRBV19	TRBJ2-1	NA	CASSSTGLAGGSSYNEQFF	TGTGCCAGTAGTTCGACGGGACTAGCGGGAGGGAGCTCCTACAATGAGCAGTTCTTC